The rows below give T cell receptor beta chains drawn from one sample of a study of CD8 T cells in Susac syndrome. TCRdb passed the immunoSEQ multiplex PCR reads through MiXCR, listing each CDR3 protein once. The sample records more than 90,000 distinct CDR3 sequences, approximately 93% being singletons. The sequenced material came from CD4+ T cells from PBMCs. These receptors were collected from a human donor with multiple sclerosis. Both conserved end residues are part of each CDR3. A D gene is named only where the DNA matches it firmly. Clone size is not always given. Where it is, it says once, few, many or a class for expanded clones.

d_gene: .; abundance: .; len: 15; v_gene: TRBV30; j_gene: TRBJ1-2; CDR3aa: CAWNGPPSSDYGYTF; CDR3nt: TGTGCCTGGAACGGACCCCCCTCCTCGGACTATGGCTACACCTTC
d_gene: .; abundance: .; len: 12; v_gene: TRBV30; j_gene: TRBJ1-1; CDR3aa: CAWSVSELEAFF; CDR3nt: TGTGCCTGGAGTGTATCGGAACTCGAAGCTTTCTTT
d_gene: .; abundance: .; len: 13; v_gene: TRBV30; j_gene: TRBJ2-2; CDR3aa: CAWSASRPGELFF; CDR3nt: TGTGCCTGGAGTGCGAGTCGGCCCGGGGAGCTGTTTTTT
d_gene: .; abundance: .; len: 12; v_gene: TRBV30; j_gene: TRBJ1-6; CDR3aa: CAWRTDNSPLHF; CDR3nt: TGTGCCTGGAGGACTGATAATTCACCCCTCCACTTT
d_gene: .; abundance: .; len: 15; v_gene: TRBV7-9; j_gene: TRBJ1-1; CDR3aa: CASSLEGSRNTEAFF; CDR3nt: TGTGCCAGCAGCTTAGAGGGGTCGAGGAACACTGAAGCTTTCTTT
d_gene: .; abundance: .; len: 15; v_gene: TRBV5-4; j_gene: TRBJ1-6; CDR3aa: CASSLAPGHNSPLHF; CDR3nt: TGTGCCAGCAGCTTGGCACCAGGGCATAATTCACCCCTCCACTTT
d_gene: TRBD1; abundance: .; len: 14; v_gene: TRBV7-2; j_gene: TRBJ2-7; CDR3aa: CASSLGAGQGSQYF; CDR3nt: TGTGCCAGCAGCTTAGGGGCCGGACAGGGGTCCCAGTACTTC
d_gene: .; abundance: .; len: 15; v_gene: TRBV7-9; j_gene: TRBJ2-2; CDR3aa: CASSSTTLLTGELFF; CDR3nt: TGTGCCAGCAGCTCGACGACGTTGCTCACCGGGGAGCTGTTTTTT
d_gene: .; abundance: .; len: 15; v_gene: TRBV12-3/TRBV12-4; j_gene: TRBJ1-5; CDR3aa: CASTKGRASNQPQHF; CDR3nt: TGTGCCAGCACCAAAGGGAGGGCGAGCAATCAGCCCCAGCATTTT
d_gene: .; abundance: .; len: 11; v_gene: TRBV29-1; j_gene: TRBJ1-1; CDR3aa: CSVARGTEAFF; CDR3nt: TGCAGCGTTGCCAGGGGCACTGAAGCTTTCTTT
d_gene: TRBD2; abundance: .; len: 12; v_gene: TRBV20-1; j_gene: TRBJ2-3; CDR3aa: CSAVSGADTQYF; CDR3nt: TGCAGTGCAGTTAGCGGGGCCGATACGCAGTATTTT
d_gene: .; abundance: .; len: 14; v_gene: TRBV6-2/TRBV6-3; j_gene: TRBJ1-2; CDR3aa: CASSIGRSSYGYTF; CDR3nt: TGTGCCAGCAGTATTGGGAGGTCTAGCTATGGCTACACCTTC
d_gene: .; abundance: .; len: 15; v_gene: TRBV4-1; j_gene: TRBJ1-6; CDR3aa: CASGRGASGNSPLHF; CDR3nt: TGCGCCAGCGGCCGGGGGGCCAGTGGGAATTCACCCCTCCACTTT
d_gene: .; abundance: .; len: 15; v_gene: TRBV19; j_gene: TRBJ1-5; CDR3aa: CASSIRRDGNQPQHF; CDR3nt: TGTGCCAGTAGTATAAGGAGGGATGGCAATCAGCCCCAGCATTTT
d_gene: TRBD1; abundance: once; len: 15; v_gene: TRBV6-6; j_gene: TRBJ2-7; CDR3aa: CASSYPGQSSYEQYF; CDR3nt: TGTGCCAGCAGTTACCCGGGACAGAGCTCCTACGAGCAGTACTTC
d_gene: TRBD1; abundance: .; len: 17; v_gene: TRBV4-2; j_gene: TRBJ1-3; CDR3aa: CASSPGDSRDSGNTIYF; CDR3nt: TGTGCCAGCAGCCCGGGGGACAGCCGTGACTCTGGAAACACCATATATTTT
d_gene: .; abundance: .; len: 15; v_gene: TRBV13; j_gene: TRBJ2-4; CDR3aa: CASSTKARVADIQYF; CDR3nt: TGTGCCAGCAGCACAAAAGCCAGGGTGGCGGACATTCAGTACTTC
d_gene: .; abundance: .; len: 15; v_gene: TRBV29-1; j_gene: TRBJ1-4; CDR3aa: CSVPGFGRGSEKLFF; CDR3nt: TGCAGCGTTCCCGGCTTCGGGAGGGGGAGTGAAAAACTGTTTTTT
d_gene: TRBD2; abundance: .; len: 16; v_gene: TRBV7-2; j_gene: TRBJ2-1; CDR3aa: CASSLGTSWAYNEQFF; CDR3nt: TGTGCCAGCAGCTTAGGGACTAGTTGGGCCTACAATGAGCAGTTCTTC
d_gene: .; abundance: .; len: 15; v_gene: TRBV30; j_gene: TRBJ1-1; CDR3aa: CAWRTGQALNTEAFF; CDR3nt: TGTGCCTGGAGAACGGGGCAGGCCCTGAACACTGAAGCTTTCTTT
d_gene: .; abundance: .; len: 13; v_gene: TRBV5-4; j_gene: TRBJ2-5; CDR3aa: CASSRGNEETQYF; CDR3nt: TGTGCCAGCAGCCGGGGCAATGAGGAGACCCAGTACTTC
d_gene: .; abundance: .; len: 15; v_gene: TRBV7-2; j_gene: TRBJ1-6; CDR3aa: CASSLVGSYNSPLHF; CDR3nt: TGTGCCAGCAGCTTAGTGGGGTCCTATAATTCACCCCTCCACTTT
d_gene: TRBD1; abundance: once; len: 14; v_gene: TRBV5-4; j_gene: TRBJ1-2; CDR3aa: CASSDLTGGYGYTF; CDR3nt: TGTGCCAGCAGCGACCTGACAGGGGGATACGGCTACACCTTC
d_gene: .; abundance: .; len: 14; v_gene: TRBV4-1; j_gene: TRBJ1-2; CDR3aa: CASSPPGQSYGYTF; CDR3nt: TGCGCCAGCAGCCCCCCAGGACAGTCCTATGGCTACACCTTC
d_gene: .; abundance: .; len: 13; v_gene: TRBV27; j_gene: TRBJ1-5; CDR3aa: CASSFNNLGPQHF; CDR3nt: TGTGCCAGCAGTTTCAATAATCTGGGGCCCCAGCATTTT
d_gene: .; abundance: .; len: 14; v_gene: TRBV7-2; j_gene: TRBJ2-7; CDR3aa: CASSLVSQEHEQYF; CDR3nt: TGTGCCAGCAGCTTAGTATCGCAGGAACACGAGCAGTACTTC
d_gene: TRBD2; abundance: .; len: 14; v_gene: TRBV3-1; j_gene: TRBJ2-5; CDR3aa: CASSQLLAGETQYF; CDR3nt: TGTGCCAGCAGCCAACTACTAGCGGGGGAGACCCAGTACTTC
d_gene: .; abundance: .; len: 13; v_gene: TRBV29-1; j_gene: TRBJ1-1; CDR3aa: CSADSTGNTEAFF; CDR3nt: TGCAGCGCCGATTCGACAGGTAACACTGAAGCTTTCTTT
d_gene: .; abundance: .; len: 15; v_gene: TRBV10-3; j_gene: TRBJ1-2; CDR3aa: CAISESAGPNYGYTF; CDR3nt: TGTGCCATCAGTGAGTCGGCAGGACCTAACTATGGCTACACCTTC
d_gene: TRBD1; abundance: .; len: 14; v_gene: TRBV7-9; j_gene: TRBJ2-7; CDR3aa: CASSLGQGAFEQYF; CDR3nt: TGTGCCAGCAGCTTAGGGCAGGGGGCGTTCGAGCAGTACTTC
d_gene: .; abundance: .; len: 15; v_gene: TRBV25-1; j_gene: TRBJ1-1; CDR3aa: CASSECESLDTEAFF; CDR3nt: TGTGCCAGCAGTGAATGCGAAAGCCTGGACACTGAAGCTTTCTTT